The entry that follows covers one TCR beta chain sequence. Its antigen is currently unknown. The data are from a study of CD8+ T cells in alopecia areata. Broader study findings: Greater clonality was observed in lesional scalp samples, especially alopecia totalis/universalis, versus normal scalp. Compared with mice, patients displayed less clear TCR sharing, possibly for HLA-related reasons.

cDNA prepared by RNA extraction and subsequent reverse transcription served as the template for sequencing. Measured with immunoSEQ multiplex PCR; TCRdb has only the in-frame clones, and not every one. The table has tens of thousands of clones, around 80% seen once. Trimming at V came to 4 bases and at J to 0 bases, leaving 13 bases not matched to a gene. The germline CDR1 and CDR2 sequences are SQVTM and ANQGSEA. CDR3 length equals 18 residues. Individuals with alopecia areata gave both lesional scalp punch biopsies and peripheral blood for collection. The authors sorted CD4+ and CD8+ T cells from PBMCs.

The sample consisted of NKG2D-low CD8+ T cells sorted from blood. The chain combines TRBV29-1 with TRBJ2-3; TRBD1 aligns across 10 bases. The TCR comes from a human donor with alopecia areata. CDR3 DNA sequence: TGCAGCGTTGCGGGACAGGGGACTCCACATCCTAGCACAGATACGCAGTATTTT. This gives the protein CSVAGQGTPHPSTDTQYF.